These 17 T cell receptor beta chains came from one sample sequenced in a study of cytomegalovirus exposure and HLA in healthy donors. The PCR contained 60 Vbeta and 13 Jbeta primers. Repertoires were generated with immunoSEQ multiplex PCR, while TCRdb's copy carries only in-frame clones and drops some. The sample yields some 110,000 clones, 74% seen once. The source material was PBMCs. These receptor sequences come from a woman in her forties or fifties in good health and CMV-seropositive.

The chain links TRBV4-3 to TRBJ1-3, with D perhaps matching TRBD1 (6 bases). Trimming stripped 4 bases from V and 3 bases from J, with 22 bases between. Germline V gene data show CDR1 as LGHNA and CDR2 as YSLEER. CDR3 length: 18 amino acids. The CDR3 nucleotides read TGCGCCAGCAGCCGAGAAGCCGGGGCGGGGGCAGGTGGAAACACCATATATTTT. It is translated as CASSREAGAGAGGNTIYF.

The CDR3 protein is CATSRQGARQPQHF. The CDR3 DNA reads TGTGCCACCAGCCGACAGGGGGCGCGTCAGCCCCAGCATTTT. The rearrangement joins TRBV15 to TRBJ1-5; TRBD1 matches at 10 bases. Germline values: CDR1 LNHNV, CDR2 YYDKDF (reference sequence). V was pared by 5 bases and J by 6 bases, with 4 bases of the junction left unmatched. This CDR3 is 14 amino acids long.

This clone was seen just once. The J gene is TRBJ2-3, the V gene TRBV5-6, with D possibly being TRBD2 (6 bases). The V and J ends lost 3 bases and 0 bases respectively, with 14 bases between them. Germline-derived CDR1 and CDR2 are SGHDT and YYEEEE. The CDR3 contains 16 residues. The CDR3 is CASSYELAPSTDTQYF. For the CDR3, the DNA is TGTGCCAGCAGCTATGAACTAGCTCCTAGCACAGATACGCAGTATTTT.

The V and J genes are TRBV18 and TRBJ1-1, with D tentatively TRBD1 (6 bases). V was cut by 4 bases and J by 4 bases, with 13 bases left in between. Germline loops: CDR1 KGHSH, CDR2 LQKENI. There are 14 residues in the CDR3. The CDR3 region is CASSRQEGGTEAFF. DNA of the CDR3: TGTGCCAGCTCACGACAGGAAGGAGGCACTGAAGCTTTCTTT.

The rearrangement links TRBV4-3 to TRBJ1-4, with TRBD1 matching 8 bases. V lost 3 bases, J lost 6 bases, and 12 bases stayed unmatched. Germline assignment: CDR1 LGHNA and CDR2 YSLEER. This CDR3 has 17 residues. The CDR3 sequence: CASSQSNGQGGYEKLFF. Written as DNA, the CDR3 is TGCGCCAGCAGCCAGTCAAATGGACAGGGAGGGTATGAAAAACTGTTTTTT.

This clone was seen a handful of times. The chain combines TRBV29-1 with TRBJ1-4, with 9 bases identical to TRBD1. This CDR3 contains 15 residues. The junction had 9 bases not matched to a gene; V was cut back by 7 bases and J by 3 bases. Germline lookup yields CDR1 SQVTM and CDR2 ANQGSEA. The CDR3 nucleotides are TGCAGCGCCACGGGCCGGACAGGGGCTAATGAAAAACTGTTTTTT. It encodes CSATGRTGANEKLFF.

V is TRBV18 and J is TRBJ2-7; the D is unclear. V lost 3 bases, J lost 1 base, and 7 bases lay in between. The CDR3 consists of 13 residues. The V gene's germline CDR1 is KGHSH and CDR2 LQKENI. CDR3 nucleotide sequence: TGTGCCAGCTCACCCGCGGATTCCTACGAGCAGTACTTC. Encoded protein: CASSPADSYEQYF.

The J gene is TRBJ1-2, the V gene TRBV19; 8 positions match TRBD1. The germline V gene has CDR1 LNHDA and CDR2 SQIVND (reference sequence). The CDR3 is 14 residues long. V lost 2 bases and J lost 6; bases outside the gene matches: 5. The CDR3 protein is CASSIQGALHGYTF. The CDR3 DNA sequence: TGTGCCAGTAGTATACAGGGGGCATTGCATGGCTACACCTTC.

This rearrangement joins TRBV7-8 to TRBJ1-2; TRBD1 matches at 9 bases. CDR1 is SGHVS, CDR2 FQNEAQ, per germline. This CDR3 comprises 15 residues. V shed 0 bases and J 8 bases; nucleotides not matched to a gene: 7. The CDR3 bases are TGTGCCAGCAGCTTAGCGTTACAGGGGGCTTGGGGCTACACCTTC. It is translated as CASSLALQGAWGYTF.

Here the CDR3 DNA reads TGCGCCAGCAGCCAAGAAGGGGGGACAGGGAATCAGCCCCAGCATTTT. This sequence encodes CASSQEGGTGNQPQHF. V and J are TRBV4-1 and TRBJ1-5, with 9 positions matching TRBD1. Losses at the gene ends were 0 bases for V and 4 bases for J; bases not matched to a gene: 4. The germline gives CDR1 MGHRA, CDR2 YSYEKL. This CDR3 spans 16 amino acids.

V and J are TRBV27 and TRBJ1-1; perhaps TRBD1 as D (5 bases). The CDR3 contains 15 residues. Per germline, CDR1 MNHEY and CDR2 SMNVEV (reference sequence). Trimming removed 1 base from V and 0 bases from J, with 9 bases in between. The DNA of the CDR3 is TGTGCCAGCAGTTTATACGCGGGGCTGAACACTGAAGCTTTCTTT. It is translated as CASSLYAGLNTEAFF.

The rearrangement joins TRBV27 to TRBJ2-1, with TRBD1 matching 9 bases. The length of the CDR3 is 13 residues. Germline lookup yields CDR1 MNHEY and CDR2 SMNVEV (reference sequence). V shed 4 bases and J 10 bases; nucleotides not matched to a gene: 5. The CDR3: CASSWDRAGEQFF. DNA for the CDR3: TGTGCCAGCAGTTGGGACAGGGCCGGAGAGCAGTTCTTC.

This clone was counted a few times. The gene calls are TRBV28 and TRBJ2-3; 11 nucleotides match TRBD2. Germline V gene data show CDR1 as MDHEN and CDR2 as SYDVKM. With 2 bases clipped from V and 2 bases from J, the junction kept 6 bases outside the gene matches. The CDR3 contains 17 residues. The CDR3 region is CASSLPLAGGSTDTQYF. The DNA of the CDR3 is TGTGCCAGCAGTTTACCCTTAGCGGGGGGGTCCACAGATACGCAGTATTTT.

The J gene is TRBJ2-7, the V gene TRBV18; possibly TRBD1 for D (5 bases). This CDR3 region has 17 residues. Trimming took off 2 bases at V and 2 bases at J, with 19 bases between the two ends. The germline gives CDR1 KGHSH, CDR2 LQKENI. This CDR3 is CASSPRITGKGAYEQYF. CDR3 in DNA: TGTGCCAGCTCACCAAGAATCACCGGAAAAGGGGCCTACGAGCAGTACTTC.

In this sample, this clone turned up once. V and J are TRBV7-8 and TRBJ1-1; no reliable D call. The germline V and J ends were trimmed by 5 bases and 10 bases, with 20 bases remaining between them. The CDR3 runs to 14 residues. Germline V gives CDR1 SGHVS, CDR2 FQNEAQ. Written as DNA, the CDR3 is TGTGCCAGCAGCCCGACTTTTAGTGAATATGGAGCTTTCTTT. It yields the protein CASSPTFSEYGAFF.

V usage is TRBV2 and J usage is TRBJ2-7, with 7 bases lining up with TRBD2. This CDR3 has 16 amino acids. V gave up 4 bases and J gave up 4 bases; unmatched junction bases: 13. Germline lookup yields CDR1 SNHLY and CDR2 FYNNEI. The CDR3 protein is CASSGIYLAENYEQYF. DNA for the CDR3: TGTGCCAGCAGTGGAATTTACCTAGCGGAGAATTACGAGCAGTACTTC.

The CDR3 nucleotides read TGCAGCGGGAGCGACAATGAGCAGTTCTTC. Its translation is CSGSDNEQFF. The chain recombines TRBV29-1 with TRBJ2-1; D ambiguous. Trimming removed 7 bases at V and 5 bases at J, with 6 bases between. Germline V gene sequence: CDR1 SQVTM, CDR2 ANQGSEA. The CDR3 extends over 10 amino acids.